A selection of T cell receptor beta chains follows, all from one sample in a study of blood T cell repertoires in COVID-19. The method was immunoSEQ multiplex PCR; TCRdb's version includes in-frame clones alone and lacks a portion of them. The sample records roughly 230,000 clones, approximately 88% being singletons. Sequencing was done on a sample of peripheral blood. The receptors here all came from a human donor in a cohort sampled during active COVID-19. The CDR3 runs from the conserved cysteine through the conserved F or W. A D gene is named only where the DNA matches it firmly. Where a row states a size, it is once, few, many or the class of an expanded clone; other rows omit it.

CDR3 length | J gene | V gene | clone size | D gene | CDR3 DNA | CDR3 protein
13 | TRBJ2-5 | TRBV19 | . | TRBD1 | TGTGCCAGTACCGGGACAGGGGGAGAGACCCAGTACTTC | CASTGTGGETQYF
19 | TRBJ1-5 | TRBV10-3 | . | TRBD1 | TGTGCCATCAGTGAGGCCCGGACAGGCACCGTTTTGGGCAATCAGCCCCAGCATTTT | CAISEARTGTVLGNQPQHF
14 | TRBJ1-1 | TRBV5-6 | once | . | TGTGCCAGCAGGGGGGGGGCCTTGAACACTGAAGCTTTCTTT | CASRGGALNTEAFF
16 | TRBJ2-3 | TRBV10-3 | . | TRBD2 | TGTGCCATCAGCGTTACTAGCGGGGAAAGCACAGATACGCAGTATTTT | CAISVTSGESTDTQYF
15 | TRBJ1-5 | TRBV6-2/TRBV6-3 | . | . | TGTGCCAGCAGTTACCTACGGGGAAGCAATCAGCCCCAGCATTTT | CASSYLRGSNQPQHF
14 | TRBJ2-7 | TRBV30 | . | TRBD2 | TGTGCCTGGAGGAAGACTAGCGGGGGGGCCGAGCAGTACTTC | CAWRKTSGGAEQYF
15 | TRBJ2-7 | TRBV5-1 | . | TRBD2 | TGCGCCAGCAGCACGGGACTAGCGGGAACCTACGAGCAGTACTTC | CASSTGLAGTYEQYF
16 | TRBJ2-3 | TRBV10-2 | . | . | TGCGCCAGCAGTGAGGGGCTAGCGCGTAGCACAGATACGCAGTATTTT | CASSEGLARSTDTQYF
13 | TRBJ2-7 | TRBV4-2 | . | . | TGTGCCAGCAGCCGGGACTTAACCTACGAGCAGTACTTC | CASSRDLTYEQYF
20 | TRBJ2-7 | TRBV19 | . | TRBD2 | TGTGCCAGTAGTACCCTATCGCTAGCGGGAGGGACCAGGACCCTGGGGGAGCAGTACTTC | CASSTLSLAGGTRTLGEQYF
17 | TRBJ2-7 | TRBV13 | . | . | TGTGCCAGCAGCTTAGGCCCCTTTAAGACAGCCTCCTACGAGCAGTACTTC | CASSLGPFKTASYEQYF
16 | TRBJ2-7 | TRBV5-6 | once | TRBD1 | TGTGCCAGCAGCTCGGACCCGGGACAGGGGGACTACGAGCAGTACTTC | CASSSDPGQGDYEQYF
14 | TRBJ2-7 | TRBV30 | . | . | TGTGCCTGGAGGCTTGAGGGTGAGCTTGACGAGCAGTACTTC | CAWRLEGELDEQYF
16 | TRBJ2-7 | TRBV7-9 | once | TRBD2 | TGTGCCAGCAGCTTAGAACCGAGCGGGAGAGGCTACGAGCAGTACTTC | CASSLEPSGRGYEQYF
13 | TRBJ2-2 | TRBV6-6 | . | TRBD2 | TGTGCGGGCACTAGCGAAGGGGACGGGGAGCTGTTTTTT | CAGTSEGDGELFF
15 | TRBJ2-2 | TRBV5-1 | . | . | TGCGCCAGCAGCACAGGATTCCTAGACACCGGGGAGCTGTTTTTT | CASSTGFLDTGELFF